The source of this T cell receptor (beta chain) is a study of shared clonotypes between healthy human individuals. Study-wide findings and caveats: Depth of sequencing was expected to influence donor clonotype sharing.

This CDR3 has 16 amino acids. Germline CDR1 MGHDK, CDR2 SYGVNS. Trimming stripped 1 base from V and 0 bases from J, with 10 bases between. About this clone itself: The antigen is undetermined.

Only Caucasian adults living in Nashville, Tennessee made up the donor group. Sequencing was at deep level. The protocol was immunoSEQ multiplex PCR, while the TCRdb copy is restricted to in-frame clones and leaves out a portion. Counted here are around 690,000 clones, about 90% occurring once; the ten biggest clones make up less than 40%. Sequenced: memory CD8+ T cells from PBMCs. The sample's subset: CD45RO+ cells pooled with CCR7-negative TemRA cells. The J gene is TRBJ1-3, the V gene TRBV25-1, with unresolved D. The TCR comes from a man aged 18 to 29 in good health. Some clones in this sample may be carry-over from other donors' samples. The chain's CDR3 is CASSEFGPSSGNTIYF. The DNA of the CDR3 is TGTGCCAGCAGTGAATTTGGTCCAAGCTCTGGAAACACCATATATTTT.